Here is one TCR beta chain with its context. No antigen is known for it. Qualities for individual bases were not recorded, and no much larger clone is one base off. The source of the sample is a study of cytomegalovirus exposure and HLA in healthy donors (dated by TCRdb to the late 2010s). Notes on the research overall: In an earlier analysis of some 550 of the donors, about 270 Gb of sequence data and 117 million unique TCR beta sequences from roughly 180 million T cells were reported. Among some 410 genotyped donors of the cohort, an average of approximately 250,000 unique TCR beta nucleotide sequences were sequenced per donor, roughly 20% of them non-productive. HLA typing covered class I and class II loci at four-digit resolution. In a later genetic analysis, genome-wide SNP genotypes for about three fifths of the roughly 670 donors were used, and that subset was treated as a discovery cohort. Rather than using new phenotypic data, the later analysis identified candidate immune exposures from TCR beta sequences and from how often those sequences occurred across donors. Among the roughly 400 genotyped donors, 75% to 90% belonged to the genetic ancestry cluster associated with self-reported Caucasian donors. The study profiled the T cell repertoires of 500 to 800 subjects by immunosequencing and related them to cytomegalovirus serostatus. To decide whether each TCR beta V gene segment behaved as functional or pseudogenic, an earlier analysis of approximately 600 of the donors relied on high-throughput TCR beta sequencing. Four to six DR-DQ haplotypes were handled as single units for association and clustering, since linkage in the cohort was strong. Approximately 310 gigabases of sequencing data and some 85 million unique TCR sequences were included in an early release covering around 600 HLA-typed donors. All discovery cohort repertoires had been generated on a single sequencing platform. Typing coverage differed by locus: A, B, C, DRB1 and DQB1 were typed in about 620-640 donors, DQA1 in roughly 510, DPA1 in 600 to 610, and DPB1 in approximately 450. The study aimed to test whether signatures of past pathogen exposure could be identified by cataloging public T cell receptors. To predict cytomegalovirus infection status, the study brought together high-throughput TCR immunosequencing, statistical association of individual TCRs with disease status, and machine learning. Donor age, sex, ethnicity and CMV serostatus were compiled alongside the repertoire data. A later analysis re-analyzed previously published TCR beta repertoires from 500 to 700 donors and added high-resolution HLA genotyping to study TCR occurrence patterns. Along with the roughly 670-subject first cohort, a separate validation cohort of around 120 different subjects was used. Overall results and qualifications from the work: HLA typing was unavailable for some donors at each locus, so association tests used only the typed subset. A group of highly shared sequence variants was considered likely to be a technical artifact of the sequencing pipeline. A total of 150 or so TCR beta chains were listed by the study as associated with cytomegalovirus. Correlated functional status among segregating V segments might be attributable to linkage disequilibrium, but an unknown experimental factor could not be ruled out. The only immune exposure information available for the cohort was CMV serostatus. The presence/absence analyses assumed that sequencing depth was roughly uniform across donors, and that assumption may not be true. A further reported finding was that TCR beta sequences accurately predicted the HLA-A and HLA-B alleles for most subjects in the first cohort. Over 15 rarely observed V segments, including chromosome 9 orphons, were excluded from the earlier analysis of several hundred of the donors because counts were too low. Some IMGT-functional V segments, including TRBV6-2 and TRBV6-3, could not be told apart with the 87-base-pair reads, so those segments were excluded. According to a later genetic analysis, donors in an Asian-associated ancestry cluster had fewer N-insertions in productive TCRs than the roughly 670-donor mean. In a later analysis, several top co-occurrence clusters were reported to appear linked to parvovirus B19, influenza, CMV and Epstein-Barr virus. An association between a missense DCLRE1C variant and V-gene and J-gene trimming of TCR beta chains was found in a later genetic analysis and replicated in an independent cohort. Broadly in line with IMGT annotations, most TCR beta V segments showed up in productive rearrangements about 87% or about 30% of the time in an earlier analysis of about 500 of the donors. In a later analysis, around 17,000 TCR beta sequences were associated with specific HLA alleles at a false discovery rate of 0.05. According to the authors, the approach could potentially be generalized to other disease states and immunological phenotypes. When HLA alleles, especially DR and DQ, strongly co-occurred, attributing TCR associations to individual alleles was difficult. This cohort had only TCR beta chains sequenced, and the lack of alpha or paired-chain data limited which features could be detected. According to a later analysis, most CMV-associated TCR beta chains appeared to be HLA-restricted, and the HLA associations seemed to be driven largely by CMV exposure. In a later analysis, HLA-associated TCR beta chains were found to be more clonally expanded and to have lower generation probabilities than equally common non-associated chains. The classifier was reported to diagnose cytomegalovirus status with high specificity and sensitivity in both the original cohort and the validation cohort. According to a later analysis, TCR association rates differed among HLA loci, with DRB1 alleles showing the most associated TCRs and HLA-C alleles showing the fewest. Three of the identified cytomegalovirus-associated TCR beta chains were confirmed in vitro to be specific for cytomegalovirus antigens. Most TCR sequences were seen in very few donors, while some public TCRs were found in many individuals.

From the cysteine through the phenylalanine, the CDR3 covers 10 amino acids. The DNA shown is the 30-base CDR3, in frame from base 1. Trimming takes 7 bases from V and 6 bases from J, and the germline ends sit 9 bases apart. From a lookup of the germline V gene, CDR1 and CDR2 are SQVTM and ANQGSEA. The cohort comprised fewer than 700 healthy bone marrow donors. All cohort members were sampled while nominally healthy, although unrecorded immune exposures were likely present. The donor tested CMV seropositive, placing the donor among the 289 seropositive members of the cohort. A peripheral blood sample was collected from each donor, and TCR beta sequencing was performed on peripheral blood mononuclear cells. The Qiagen DNeasy Blood Extraction Kit was used to extract genomic DNA from the blood cell samples. Library generation was performed with the immunoSEQ multiplex PCR assay. A mixture of 60 forward primers for TCR Vbeta segments and 13 reverse primers for TCR Jbeta segments was used in the multiplex PCR. Amplification of the CDR3 region of rearranged TCR beta genes was performed with a multiplex PCR assay on genomic DNA. The Illumina HiSeq System was used to sequence the amplified TCR beta libraries as 87-base-pair reads. On the authors' methods: In a later analysis, some 80 million unique TCR beta chains were counted across the roughly 610 repertoires, and roughly 11 million of these chains were shared by at least two donors. A nearest-neighbor algorithm error-corrected the raw reads and collapsed the reads into unique sequences, merging closely related sequences to remove PCR and sequencing errors. To assign V, D and J gene segments, CDR3 sequences were aligned to IMGT reference sequences. Each retained sequence needed at least a six-nucleotide match to both a V gene segment and a J gene segment. A rearrangement was called productive if the CDR3 had no stop codons and remained in frame with V and J, and every other rearrangement was called non-productive. Following IMGT convention, CDR3 was defined as the stretch from the second conserved V-encoded cysteine to the conserved J-encoded phenylalanine. The earlier analysis of about 500 of the donors excluded sequences that lacked an unambiguous match to a single V gene segment. In an earlier analysis of some 590 of the donors, a V segment was called functional when productive rearrangements were above 56.7%, and segregating when the standard deviation between donors exceeded 5%. To diagnose cytomegalovirus status from the catalog of TCR beta chain sequences, a statistical classification framework was built. In a later analysis, V and J genes were assigned by comparing TCR nucleotide sequences against IMGT/GENE-DB human TR gene sequences. Using the TCRdist pipeline, a later analysis assigned CDR3 sequences along with most-parsimonious VDJ recombination scenarios. In a later analysis, every TCR beta chain was defined by the combination of its CDR3 amino acid sequence and its V-gene family, and reads without a unique V-gene family were dropped. As a way to deal with suspected cross-contamination and a sequencing artifact, a later analysis dropped 450 to 700 nucleotide sequences that were highly shared and had low generation probability. For each public chain, a later analysis derived a clonal expansion index from normalized ranks of inferred template counts within each repertoire. A later analysis computed generation probabilities with a VDJ recombination model fitted to out-of-frame rearrangements, and checked the results against IGoR. Hypergeometric tests were used in a later analysis to score TCR-TCR, TCR-HLA and TCR-CMV co-occurrence, with a repertoire-size bias correction applied to the TCR pairs. To estimate false discovery rates, a later analysis permuted the HLA or CMV assignments 20 times. A later analysis grouped co-occurring TCRs with DBSCAN, adding TCRdist sequence similarity when clustering within HLA-allele-positive subsets. Co-occurrence clustering excluded repertoires with fewer than 30,000 or more than 120,000 public chains, plus five with anomalous nucleotide sharing. TCRdb holds this immuneACCESS table with in-frame rearrangements only. Some clones are missing; in checked studies, unresolved V genes explain under half, and the rest has no known cause. The D gene and trimming were derived from the DNA, and the V and J assignments and clone size from that table. In this sample the table shows about 190,000 clones, roughly 73% of which occur a single time. Approximately 2% of the sample belongs to the ten largest clones.

This receptor chain uses TRBV29-1 and TRBJ1-1; possibly the D gene is TRBD1, per 6 matching bases. The receptor was isolated from a woman aged 25 to 45 in good health and CMV-seropositive. The specimen was PBMCs. For the CDR3, the sequence is CSARQAEAFF. Read as DNA, the sequence is TGCAGCGCCAGACAGGCTGAAGCTTTCTTT. This CDR3, with the reference TRBV29-1 and TRBJ1-1 proteins standing in past its ends, gives the full variable domain SAVISQKPSRDICQRGTSLTIQCQVDSQVTMMFWYRQQPGQSLTLIATANQGSEATYESGFVIDKFPISRPNLTFSTLTVSNMSPEDSSIYLCSARQAEAFFGQGTRLTVV.